Below, 27 T cell receptor beta chains from the same sample are listed, as sequenced in a study of blood T cell repertoires in COVID-19. Repertoires were generated with immunoSEQ multiplex PCR, while TCRdb's copy carries only in-frame clones and drops some. The data show about 180,000 clones, 80% to 90% seen once. Sequenced input: peripheral blood. Receptors were obtained from a young man who had recovered from COVID-19.

The sample holds one count of this clone. The chain recombines TRBV7-8 with TRBJ2-7; 11 nucleotides match TRBD1. J gave up 6 bases and V 2 bases, and 3 bases lay outside the gene matches. CDR3 length: 14 amino acids. Germline V gene lookup returns CDR1 SGHVS and CDR2 FQNEAQ. Written as DNA, the CDR3 is TGTGCCAGCAGCTTAACGGACAGGGGGCGCGAGCAGTACTTC. This encodes CASSLTDRGREQYF.

This rearrangement joins TRBV5-1 to TRBJ1-1, with D perhaps matching TRBD1 (5 bases). Germline V gene lookup returns CDR1 SGHRS and CDR2 YFSETQ. The ends were cut back, 4 bases at V and 3 bases at J, with 16 bases in the middle. The CDR3 consists of 15 residues. The CDR3 DNA reads as TGCGCCAGCAGCCCCCTAAACCTAGGGGACACTGAAGCTTTCTTT. Translating it yields CASSPLNLGDTEAFF.

The J gene is TRBJ2-1, the V gene TRBV5-6; 8 nucleotides match TRBD2. The V and J ends lost 0 bases and 14 bases, in that order; junction bases with no gene match: 13. This CDR3 region has 15 residues. CDR1 is SGHDT, CDR2 YYEEEE, per germline. CDR3 loop: CASSLGLAGSLMEFF. CDR3 in DNA: TGTGCCAGCAGCTTGGGGCTAGCGGGTAGTCTAATGGAGTTCTTC. The full variable domain, rest sourced from reference TRBV5-6 and TRBJ2-1, is DAGVTQSPTHLIKTRGQQVTLRCSPKSGHDTVSWYQQALGQGPQFIFQYYEEEERQRGNFPDRFSGHQFPNYSSELNVNALLLGDSALYLCASSLGLAGSLMEFFGPGTRLTVL.

This clone has a handful of counts. The chain couples TRBV7-6 to TRBJ2-1; the match to TRBD2 covers 13 bases. The CDR3 is made up of 17 amino acids. V shed 6 bases and J 0 bases; nucleotides not matched to a gene: 5. The germline CDR1 and CDR2 sequences are SGHVS and FNYEAQ. CDR3 coding DNA: TGTGCCAGCAGGGGGACTAGCGGGGCGGTCTCCTACAATGAGCAGTTCTTC. It is translated as CASRGTSGAVSYNEQFF.

This clone was picked up a small number of times. The chain is built from TRBV7-8 and TRBJ2-7; TRBD1 aligns across 7 bases. This CDR3 has 14 amino acids. V shed 6 bases and J 0 bases; nucleotides not matched to a gene: 5. Looked up from germline, CDR1 is SGHVS and CDR2 is FQNEAQ. CDR3 loop: CASRQGGPSYEQYF. CDR3 bases: TGTGCCAGCAGGCAAGGGGGCCCCTCCTACGAGCAGTACTTC.

This clone was seen more than once but under ten times. The rearrangement joins TRBV10-3 to TRBJ2-2, with TRBD1 matching 8 bases. Trimming cost V 10 bases and J 9 bases; bases outside gene matches: 19. The CDR3 has 16 amino acids. CDR1 is ENHRY, CDR2 SYGVKD, per germline. CDR3 in amino acids: CATLPGETGEGWELFF. The CDR3, as DNA: TGTGCCACCCTCCCCGGTGAGACAGGGGAAGGATGGGAGCTGTTTTTT.

The V gene is TRBV7-9, the J gene TRBJ1-1; D ambiguous. The CDR3 is 14 residues long. V was clipped by 5 bases and J by 3 bases, with 13 bases between them. Germline V gene lookup returns CDR1 SEHNR and CDR2 FQNEAQ (reference sequence). CDR3 in DNA: TGTGCCAGCAGCCTCGACGGTGGGCACACTGAAGCTTTCTTT. It translates to CASSLDGGHTEAFF.

The V gene is TRBV28, the J gene TRBJ1-2, with D possibly being TRBD1 (5 bases). Germline CDR1 reads MDHEN; CDR2 reads SYDVKM. Trimming removed 8 bases at V and 10 bases at J, with 26 bases between. There are 15 residues in the CDR3. The CDR3 nucleotides read TGTGCCAGCCTTGCTGGGGGGAGACGGCCTTTTGACTACACCTTC. Its protein product is CASLAGGRRPFDYTF.

CDR3 in amino acids: CASSLSDRLRLYEQYF. The CDR3 nucleotides are TGTGCCAGCAGTTTATCGGACAGACTACGACTATACGAGCAGTACTTC. The chain joins TRBV28 to TRBJ2-7; maybe TRBD1 (6 bases). CDR1 MDHEN and CDR2 SYDVKM come from the germline V gene. This CDR3 contains 16 residues. V was shortened by 1 base and J by 4 bases, with 17 bases between the two germline ends.

V and J are TRBV3-1 (or the pseudogene TRBV3-2) and TRBJ2-2, with 13 bases that match TRBD2. Germline lookup yields CDR1 LGHDT and CDR2 YNNKEL (reference sequence). The length of the CDR3 is 16 residues. V shed 4 bases, J shed 5 bases, and the junction held 4 bases outside the gene matches. This CDR3 reads CASSPPGLAGTGELFF. In DNA form, the CDR3 reads TGTGCCAGCAGCCCACCGGGACTAGCGGGAACCGGGGAGCTGTTTTTT.

The chain carries TRBV5-4 and TRBJ2-7, with 13 bases that match TRBD2. The length of the CDR3 is 18 residues. The V gene end was trimmed by 3 bases and the J gene end by 4 bases; junction bases not matched to a gene: 13. The germline gives CDR1 SGHNT, CDR2 YYREEE (reference sequence). CDR3 coding DNA: TGTGCCAGCAGCTCCGGGACTAGCGGGACCAACCGGTGGTACGAGCAGTACTTC. Translated, it gives CASSSGTSGTNRWYEQYF.

The gene calls are TRBV7-2 and TRBJ2-3; D unresolved. This CDR3 has 13 amino acids. Germline V lookup: CDR1 SGHTA, CDR2 FQGNSA. Between the trimmed V and J ends, which lost 4 bases and 7 bases, there was a span of 12 bases. As DNA, the CDR3 is TGTGCCAGCAGCTCCCCCCCTATGAATACGCAGTATTTT. This translates into CASSSPPMNTQYF.

In DNA form, the CDR3 reads TGCGCCAGCAGCCAAGGGGGGGACGAAACCTACGAGCAGTACTTC. This translates into CASSQGGDETYEQYF. The V and J genes are TRBV4-3 and TRBJ2-7; maybe TRBD2 (6 bases). Between the trimmed V and J ends, which lost 1 base and 2 bases, there was a span of 12 bases. The germline V gene encodes CDR1 LGHNA and CDR2 YSLEER. There are 15 residues in the CDR3.

The chain has TRBV6-5 and TRBJ2-1, with 8 nucleotides matching TRBD2. V lost 5 bases and J lost 7; bases outside the gene matches: 10. The germline gives CDR1 MNHEY, CDR2 SVGAGI. CDR3 length: 15 residues. CDR3 DNA: TGTGCCAGCAGTACACTGGGACTAGGGGAGAATGAGCAGTTCTTC. It specifies CASSTLGLGENEQFF.

The chain employs TRBV27 and TRBJ2-7; D possibly corresponds to TRBD2 (6 bases). With 7 bases removed from V and 0 bases from J, the gap between germline ends came to 16 bases. Germline V gene data show CDR1 as MNHEY and CDR2 as SMNVEV (reference sequence). This CDR3 has 15 amino acids. CDR3 amino acids: CASTRGGTSSYEQYF. For the CDR3, the DNA is TGTGCCAGCACCCGAGGAGGGACCAGCTCCTACGAGCAGTACTTC.

V usage is TRBV6-2 or TRBV6-3 and J usage is TRBJ1-2; D is uncertain. Per the germline V gene, CDR1 is MNHEY and CDR2 is SVGEGT. This CDR3 region has 13 residues. The V end lost 2 bases, the J end lost 2 bases, and 6 bases lay between the germline ends. The CDR3 protein is CASSYGNNYGYTF. In nucleotides, the CDR3 is TGTGCCAGCAGTTACGGCAACAACTATGGCTACACCTTC.

A few counts support this clone. The rearrangement links TRBV5-4 to TRBJ2-5, with D perhaps TRBD1 (5 bases). The CDR3 runs 15 residues. The germline V and J ends were trimmed by 0 bases and 1 base, with 10 bases remaining between them. Germline V gives CDR1 SGHNT, CDR2 YYREEE (reference sequence). This chain's CDR3 is CASSLAVGPQETQYF. The CDR3 region has the DNA TGTGCCAGCAGCTTGGCAGTGGGGCCCCAAGAGACCCAGTACTTC.

The V and J genes are TRBV6-5 and TRBJ1-2; weak D call: TRBD1 (5 bases). The V end lost 0 bases, the J end lost 0 bases, and 8 bases lay between the germline ends. This CDR3 region has 15 residues. CDR1 MNHEY and CDR2 SVGAGI come from the germline V gene. Here the CDR3 DNA reads TGTGCCAGCAGTTACTCGACAGTTTCTAACTATGGCTACACCTTC. Translation gives CASSYSTVSNYGYTF.

The CDR3 DNA reads TGTGCCAGCAGCTTACAGACTAGCGGGAGCATGGGAGATACGCAGTATTTT. Its translation: CASSLQTSGSMGDTQYF. The gene calls are TRBV7-2 and TRBJ2-3; TRBD2 agrees at 12 bases. V was clipped by 2 bases and J by 5 bases; unmatched bases: 8. Germline values: CDR1 SGHTA, CDR2 FQGNSA. The CDR3 sequence is 17 residues long.

The gene calls are TRBV5-1 and TRBJ1-4; a possible D gene is TRBD1 (5 bases). Trimming left V 2 bases short and J 8 bases short, with 13 bases between. Germline V gene data show CDR1 as SGHRS and CDR2 as YFSETQ. This CDR3 has 14 amino acids. The CDR3 reads CASSLSQGGEKLFF. In DNA form, the CDR3 reads TGCGCCAGCAGCTTATCTCAGGGAGGCGAAAAACTGTTTTTT.

The chain couples TRBV7-9 to TRBJ2-1; D remains ambiguous. Germline V gene data show CDR1 as SEHNR and CDR2 as FQNEAQ (reference sequence). The CDR3 contains 14 residues. The V gene lost 1 base and the J gene lost 8 bases, with 12 bases spanning the gap. CDR3 sequence: CASSLEVRNDEQFF. The CDR3 DNA reads TGTGCCAGCAGCTTAGAAGTTAGAAACGATGAGCAGTTCTTC.

The rearrangement uses TRBV4-1 and TRBJ1-1; a possible D gene is TRBD1 (6 bases). The CDR3 is made up of 12 amino acids. V was pared by 0 bases and J by 10 bases, with 9 bases between. Germline V gene data show CDR1 as MGHRA and CDR2 as YSYEKL. CDR3 protein: CASSQEVGGAFF. As DNA, the CDR3 is TGCGCCAGCAGCCAAGAAGTAGGGGGAGCTTTCTTT.

The rearrangement joins TRBV6-2 or TRBV6-3 to TRBJ2-6; D is unclear. The germline V gene encodes CDR1 MNHEY and CDR2 SVGEGT. This CDR3 has 16 residues. V was trimmed by 0 bases and J by 1 base, leaving 7 bases between them. CDR3 in DNA: TGTGCCAGCAGTTACTCGAGGCGATCTGGGGCCAACGTCCTGACTTTC. It yields the protein CASSYSRRSGANVLTF.

The chain uses TRBV6-1 and TRBJ1-1, with D perhaps matching TRBD1 (5 bases). Germline loops: CDR1 MNHNS, CDR2 SASEGT. This CDR3 is 14 amino acids long. V gave up 1 base and J gave up 6 bases, with 12 bases separating them. The CDR3 sequence is CASSEVGRVPEAFF. In nucleotides, the CDR3 is TGTGCCAGCAGTGAAGTGGGCAGGGTACCTGAAGCTTTCTTT.

V and J are TRBV6-2 or TRBV6-3 and TRBJ2-3; tentative D call: TRBD1 (5 bases). V lost 4 bases and J lost 9, with 17 bases in between. Germline CDR1 MNHEY, CDR2 SVGEGT. The CDR3 loop spans 14 amino acids. The CDR3 bases are TGTGCCAGCAGTTTGGATGGGATTAGGGGAACGCAGTATTTT. Encoded protein: CASSLDGIRGTQYF.

The chain links TRBV7-9 to TRBJ2-7; D is unresolved. Trimming stripped 5 bases from V and 0 bases from J, with 20 bases between. CDR3 length: 17 residues. The germline CDR1 and CDR2 sequences are SEHNR and FQNEAQ (reference sequence). CDR3 sequence reads: CASSPSSGVAVSYEQYF. DNA for the CDR3: TGTGCCAGCAGCCCAAGCTCGGGTGTGGCGGTCTCCTACGAGCAGTACTTC.

The rearrangement joins TRBV9 to TRBJ1-2, with D possibly being TRBD1 (5 bases). Trimming stripped 1 base from V and 6 bases from J, with 13 bases between. Germline-derived CDR1 and CDR2 are SGDLS and YYNGEE. The CDR3 length is 14 residues. The CDR3 DNA reads as TGTGCCAGCAGCGTAAGCCCAGGGATGGATGGCTACACCTTC. Translated, it gives CASSVSPGMDGYTF.